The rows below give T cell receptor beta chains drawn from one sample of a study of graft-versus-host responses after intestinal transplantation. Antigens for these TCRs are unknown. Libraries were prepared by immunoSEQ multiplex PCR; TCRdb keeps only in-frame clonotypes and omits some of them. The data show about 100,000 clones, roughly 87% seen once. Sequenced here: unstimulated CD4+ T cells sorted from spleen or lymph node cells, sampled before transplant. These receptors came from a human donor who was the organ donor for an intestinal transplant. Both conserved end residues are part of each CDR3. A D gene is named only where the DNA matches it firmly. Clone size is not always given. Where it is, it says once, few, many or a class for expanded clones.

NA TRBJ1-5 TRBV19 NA CASSIGPYEGQPQHF TGTGCCAGTAGTATAGGCCCCTACGAGGGTCAGCCCCAGCATTTT
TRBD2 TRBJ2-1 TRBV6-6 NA CASSYSNRAGGNEQFF TGTGCCAGCAGTTATAGTAATAGGGCGGGGGGGAATGAGCAGTTCTTC
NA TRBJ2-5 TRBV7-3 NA CASSLGGGAQYF TGTGCCAGCAGCTTAGGCGGCGGGGCCCAGTACTTC
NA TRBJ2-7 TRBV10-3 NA CAISDSYEQYF TGTGCCATCAGTGACAGCTACGAGCAGTACTTC
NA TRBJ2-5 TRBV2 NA CASKSYDSTKETQYF TGTGCCAGCAAGTCTTATGACAGTACTAAAGAGACCCAGTACTTC
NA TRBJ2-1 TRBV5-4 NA CASSLEAASYNEQFF TGTGCCAGCAGCTTGGAAGCGGCTTCCTACAATGAGCAGTTCTTC
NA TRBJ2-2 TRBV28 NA CASSLSQGPVPGELFF TGTGCCAGCAGTCTCTCGCAGGGTCCTGTCCCCGGGGAGCTGTTTTTT
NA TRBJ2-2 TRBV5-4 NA CASSQGSHTGELFF TGTGCCAGCAGCCAGGGATCCCACACCGGGGAGCTGTTTTTT
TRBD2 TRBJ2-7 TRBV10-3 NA CAISETSGEQYF TGTGCCATCAGTGAGACTAGCGGGGAGCAGTACTTC
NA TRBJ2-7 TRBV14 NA CASSLGRDYYERQYF TGTGCCAGCAGCCTAGGCCGAGACTATTACGAGAGGCAGTACTTC
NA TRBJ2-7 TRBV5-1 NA CASSRSGTLSYEQYF TGCGCCAGCAGCCGATCCGGGACCCTCTCCTACGAGCAGTACTTC
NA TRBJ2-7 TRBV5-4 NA CASSLQTNAYEQYF TGTGCCAGCAGCCTACAGACTAATGCGTACGAGCAGTACTTC
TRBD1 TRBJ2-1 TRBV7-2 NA CASSFGDRGRYYNEQFF TGTGCCAGCAGCTTCGGGGACAGGGGTCGGTACTACAATGAGCAGTTCTTC
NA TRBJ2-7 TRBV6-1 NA CASSESETYEQYF TGTGCCAGCAGTGAATCAGAGACCTACGAGCAGTACTTC
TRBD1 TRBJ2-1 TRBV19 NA CASKIPGQGPRSNEQFF TGTGCCAGTAAGATCCCTGGACAGGGGCCTAGATCCAATGAGCAGTTCTTC
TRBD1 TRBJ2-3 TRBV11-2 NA CASSLEGQGRDTQYF TGTGCCAGCAGCTTAGAGGGACAGGGTAGGGATACGCAGTATTTT
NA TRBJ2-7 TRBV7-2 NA CASSAFRAYEQYF TGTGCCAGCAGCGCCTTCAGGGCCTACGAGCAGTACTTC
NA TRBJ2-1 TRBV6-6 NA CASSYRLSGYNEQFF TGTGCCAGCAGTTACCGCCTTAGCGGATACAATGAGCAGTTCTTC
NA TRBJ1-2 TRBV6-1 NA CASMQTASYYGYTF TGTGCCAGCATGCAGACAGCGAGCTACTATGGCTACACCTTC
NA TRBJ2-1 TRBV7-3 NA CASAGAGEQFF TGTGCCAGCGCGGGGGCGGGTGAGCAGTTCTTC
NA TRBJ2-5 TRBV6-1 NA CASRRGGGNQETQYF TGTGCCAGCAGGAGGGGCGGGGGCAACCAAGAGACCCAGTACTTC
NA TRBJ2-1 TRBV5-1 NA CASKVGDHSYNEQFF TGCGCCAGCAAGGTTGGGGATCACTCCTACAATGAGCAGTTCTTC
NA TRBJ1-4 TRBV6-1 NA CASNRAPNEKLFF TGTGCCAGCAACAGGGCCCCTAATGAAAAACTGTTTTTT
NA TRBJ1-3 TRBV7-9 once CASSLTGLGGNTIYF TGTGCCAGCAGCTTAACAGGGTTGGGTGGAAACACCATATATTTT
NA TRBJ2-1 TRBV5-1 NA CASSSGANEQFF TGCGCCAGCAGCTCAGGGGCAAATGAGCAGTTCTTC
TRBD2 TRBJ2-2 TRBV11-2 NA CASSSQTSGRNTGELFF TGTGCCAGCAGCTCCCAGACTAGCGGGCGAAACACCGGGGAGCTGTTTTTT
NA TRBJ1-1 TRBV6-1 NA CASSRRGEEAFF TGTGCCAGCAGTAGACGGGGGGAAGAAGCTTTCTTT
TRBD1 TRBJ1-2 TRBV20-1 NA CSADRDGYTF TGCAGTGCTGACAGGGATGGCTACACCTTC
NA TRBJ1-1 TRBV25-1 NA CASTIAGARGTEAFF TGTGCCAGCACGATCGCAGGGGCCCGTGGCACTGAAGCTTTCTTT
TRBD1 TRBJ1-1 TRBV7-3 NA CATRRGPFTEAFF TGTGCCACCCGGAGGGGGCCCTTCACTGAAGCTTTCTTT